One sample yielded the 23 T cell receptor beta chains listed below, sequenced in a study of cytomegalovirus exposure and HLA in healthy donors (TCRdb year 2017). The method was the immunoSEQ multiplex PCR assay. A mixture of 60 forward primers for TCR Vbeta segments and 13 reverse primers for TCR Jbeta segments was used in the multiplex PCR. Imported from immuneACCESS, the table was reduced by TCRdb to in-frame sequences with V and J called. These copies leave out some clones; in studies compared against another copy, an unresolved V gene accounts for under half, and the cause of the remainder is not known. The sample data list 90,000 to 95,000 clones, and more than 75% of these were observed just once. Approximately 2% of the sample lies in the top ten. The sequencing sample was made of PBMCs. The source of these receptors is a man aged 18 to 30 in good health and CMV-seronegative.

The V gene is TRBV7-9, the J gene TRBJ1-2, with D perhaps matching TRBD1 (5 bases). Trimming stripped 5 bases from V and 6 bases from J, with 13 bases between. This CDR3 has 13 residues. Germline V lookup: CDR1 SEHNR, CDR2 FQNEAQ (reference sequence). The CDR3 loop reads CASSLESGDGYTF. CDR3 nucleotide sequence: TGTGCCAGCAGCCTAGAATCGGGGGATGGCTACACCTTC.

The chain combines TRBV5-6 with TRBJ1-6, with D possibly matching TRBD1 (6 bases). CDR3 length: 16 residues. V lost 3 bases and J lost 7, with 17 bases in between. Germline CDR1 is SGHDT and CDR2 is YYEEEE. The CDR3 sequence is CASSWLGDRTNSPLHF. CDR3 nucleotides: TGTGCCAGCAGCTGGCTAGGCGACAGGACCAATTCACCCCTCCACTTT.

This clone was counted only a few times. A read error may account for a junction end that differs from germline. The chain combines TRBV7-9 with TRBJ2-7, with TRBD1 as a possible D gene (6 bases). Germline CDR1 SEHNR, CDR2 FQNEAQ (reference sequence). The length of the CDR3 is 13 residues. CDR3 in DNA: TGTTCCAGCAGAGAGGGGGTTGGGAGCGAGCAGTACTTC. This sequence encodes CSSREGVGSEQYF. Filled out from reference TRBV7-9 and TRBJ2-7, the complete variable domain reads DTGVSQNPRHKITKRGQNVTFRCDPISEHNRLYWYRQTLGQGPEFLTYFQNEAQLEKSRLLSDRFSAERPKGSFSTLEIQRTEQGDSAMYLCSSREGVGSEQYFGPGTRLTVT.

The V call is TRBV30, the J call TRBJ1-3; 7 nucleotides line up with TRBD1. V was pared by 0 bases and J by 4 bases, with 9 bases of the junction left unmatched. CDR3 length: 16 amino acids. Germline values: CDR1 GTSNPN, CDR2 SVGIG (reference sequence). CDR3 amino acids: CAWSVLLGGSGNTIYF. DNA of the CDR3: TGTGCCTGGAGTGTACTACTAGGGGGCAGCGGAAACACCATATATTTT.

The chain recombines TRBV15 with TRBJ2-1; tentatively, D is TRBD1 (6 bases). V was shortened by 5 bases and J by 3 bases, with 17 bases between the two germline ends. The germline V gene has CDR1 LNHNV and CDR2 YYDKDF (reference sequence). The CDR3 has 16 amino acids. CDR3 amino acids: CATSHRTDPYYNEQFF. The CDR3 DNA reads TGTGCCACCAGCCACCGGACAGATCCGTACTACAATGAGCAGTTCTTC.

The V gene is TRBV28, the J gene TRBJ2-1; tentatively, D is TRBD2 (6 bases). Germline-derived CDR1 and CDR2 are MDHEN and SYDVKM. The CDR3 extends over 16 amino acids. V was pared by 6 bases and J by 3 bases, with 18 bases between. The CDR3 bases are TGTGCCAGCAGCCGAGTGCCCGGGGGTAGCTACAATGAGCAGTTCTTC. Translating gives CASSRVPGGSYNEQFF.

This chain uses TRBV5-1 with TRBJ1-3, with D unresolved. This CDR3 is 14 amino acids long. Germline CDR1 SGHRS, CDR2 YFSETQ. V was shortened by 0 bases and J by 3 bases, with 7 bases between the two germline ends. Here the CDR3 reads CASSLEYSGNTIYF. Written as DNA, the CDR3 is TGCGCCAGCAGCTTGGAATACAGTGGAAACACCATATATTTT.

The V call is TRBV6-1, the J call TRBJ2-5, with 8 nucleotides matching TRBD1. The J call may be wrong; the DNA end is better matched by TRBJ2-7. This CDR3 spans 15 amino acids. Germline V gene data show CDR1 as MNHNS and CDR2 as SASEGT. DNA for the CDR3: TGTGCCAGCAGTGATATGACAGGGGTCCCCTACGAGCAGTACTTC. Translation: CASSDMTGVPYEQYF.

The rearrangement joins TRBV2 to TRBJ2-3, with 13 nucleotides matching TRBD2. The CDR3 contains 15 residues. From germline, CDR1 is SNHLY and CDR2 FYNNEI. V lost 7 bases and J lost 3; bases outside the gene matches: 4. The CDR3 DNA follows: TGTGCCAGCACCCTGGGACTAGCGGGGACAGATACGCAGTATTTT. Protein sequence: CASTLGLAGTDTQYF.

J is TRBJ1-2 and V is TRBV5-8; TRBD1 aligns across 9 bases. The CDR3 sequence is 15 residues long. The V gene's germline CDR1 is SGHTS and CDR2 YDEGEE. Trimming at V came to 2 bases and at J to 6 bases, leaving 8 bases not matched to a gene. The CDR3 loop is CASSFRDRDVDGYTF. The CDR3 DNA follows: TGTGCCAGCAGCTTCAGGGACAGGGACGTTGATGGCTACACCTTC.

V gene TRBV12-5 combines with J gene TRBJ1-5; 7 nucleotides align to TRBD1. Trimming cost V 4 bases and J 0 bases; bases outside gene matches: 3. The CDR3 consists of 15 residues. Germline-derived CDR1 and CDR2 are LGHNT and FRNRAP. As DNA, the CDR3 is TGTGCTAGTGGTTCCGACAGGGTTAGCAATCAGCCCCAGCATTTT. It codes for CASGSDRVSNQPQHF.

V gene TRBV28 combines with J gene TRBJ1-4; D is perhaps TRBD1 (6 bases). The CDR3 spans 14 residues. Germline values: CDR1 MDHEN, CDR2 SYDVKM. The V and J ends lost 5 bases and 5 bases respectively, with 12 bases between them. The CDR3 DNA reads TGTGCCAGCAGTAAAGGACAGAAAAATGAAAAACTGTTTTTT. This encodes CASSKGQKNEKLFF.

The rearrangement uses TRBV10-2 and TRBJ2-1; 9 bases line up with TRBD2. Trimming cost V 8 bases and J 10 bases; bases outside gene matches: 9. Germline CDR1 reads WSHSY; CDR2 reads SAAADI. The CDR3 covers 13 residues. CDR3 nucleotides: TGCGCCAGCCTAGCGGGGTGGACGAAGGAGCAGTTCTTC. Translating gives CASLAGWTKEQFF.

This clone was detected only a few times. The DNA for the CDR3 is TGTGCCATCAGTCTTGGGACTAGCGGCGCCTACGAGCAGTACTTC. Encoded protein: CAISLGTSGAYEQYF. V usage is TRBV10-3 and J usage is TRBJ2-7; TRBD2 matches 11 bases. The V segment lost 5 bases and the J segment 2 bases; nucleotides outside the gene matches: 5. CDR1 and CDR2 from the germline V gene are ENHRY and SYGVKD. CDR3 length: 15 amino acids.

The rearrangement uses TRBV4-2 and TRBJ2-3; 14 bases map to TRBD2. CDR3 size: 16 residues. CDR1 is LGHNA and CDR2 is YNFKEQ in the germline V gene. V lost 4 bases to trimming and J lost 8 bases; unmatched junction nucleotides: 8. The CDR3 nucleotides are TGTGCCAGCAGCCCAGGGACTAGCGGGGGAATGAGTACGCAGTATTTT. It translates to CASSPGTSGGMSTQYF.

CDR3 sequence: CASRPPGQGYQPQHF. The CDR3 DNA reads as TGTGCCAGCAGGCCGCCGGGACAGGGATATCAGCCCCAGCATTTT. The gene calls are TRBV6-4 and TRBJ1-5, with 9 bases lining up with TRBD1. From germline, CDR1 is MRHNA and CDR2 SNTAGT. After removal of 6 bases from V and 5 bases from J, the junction contained 8 bases not matched to a gene. The CDR3 extends over 15 amino acids.

The chain recombines TRBV13 with TRBJ1-1; D unresolved. Looked up from germline, CDR1 is PRHDT and CDR2 is FYEKMQ (reference sequence). V gave up 4 bases and J gave up 11 bases, with 23 bases separating them. The CDR3 has 15 amino acids. CDR3 DNA: TGTGCCAGCAGCTCTATGGATAACCCTCGAGGCGATGCTTTCTTT. Protein sequence: CASSSMDNPRGDAFF.

The CDR3 sequence: CATSRVGNTGELFF. The CDR3 bases are TGTGCCACCAGCAGAGTCGGTAACACCGGGGAGCTGTTTTTT. This sequence joins TRBV15 and TRBJ2-2; unclear D gene. The CDR3 length is 14 residues. CDR1 LNHNV and CDR2 YYDKDF come from the germline V gene (reference sequence). V lost 1 base and J lost 2, with 5 bases in between.

The CDR3 region has the DNA TGTGCCAGCAGTCCGGGACAGTCTTTCACCGGGGAGCTGTTTTTT. Its translation: CASSPGQSFTGELFF. This rearrangement joins TRBV14 to TRBJ2-2; TRBD1 agrees at 7 bases. V trimming: 6 bases; J trimming: 4 bases; junction bases outside the gene matches: 8. Germline V gene lookup returns CDR1 SGHDN and CDR2 FVKESK. The CDR3 is made up of 15 amino acids. The full variable domain, completed using reference TRBV14 and TRBJ2-2, is EAGVTQFPSHSVIEKGQTVTLRCDPISGHDNLYWYRRVMGKEIKFLLHFVKESKQDESGMPNNRFLAERTGGTYSTLKVQPAELEDSGVYFCASSPGQSFTGELFFGEGSRLTVL.

The chain combines TRBV27 with TRBJ1-5, with D tentatively TRBD1 (6 bases). The V and J ends lost 6 bases and 6 bases respectively, with 21 bases between them. CDR1 MNHEY and CDR2 SMNVEV come from the germline V gene (reference sequence). The CDR3 loop spans 16 amino acids. DNA of the CDR3: TGTGCCAGCAGAACCGGTGGGGGGGCGCGGGGTCAGCCCCAGCATTTT. Protein product: CASRTGGGARGQPQHF.

CDR3 coding DNA: TGCGCCAGCAGCGGTGATATAGTTAACACTGAAGCTTTCTTT. The encoded protein is CASSGDIVNTEAFF. V gene TRBV4-1 combines with J gene TRBJ1-1; unclear D gene. This CDR3 is built from 14 residues. The germline V gene encodes CDR1 MGHRA and CDR2 YSYEKL. V lost 5 bases to trimming and J lost 2 bases, with 12 bases between them.

The rearrangement joins TRBV2 to TRBJ2-2, with D unclear. This CDR3 has 16 residues. With 6 bases removed from V and 4 bases from J, the gap between germline ends came to 18 bases. The germline CDR1 and CDR2 sequences are SNHLY and FYNNEI. CDR3 region: CASSLEKVRSTGELFF. DNA of the CDR3: TGTGCCAGCAGCCTAGAGAAGGTTCGGAGCACCGGGGAGCTGTTTTTT.

The V gene is TRBV7-9, the J gene TRBJ2-7, with TRBD1 as a possible D gene (6 bases). The CDR3 totals 13 residues. In germline, CDR1 is SEHNR, CDR2 FQNEAQ (reference sequence). V gave up 6 bases and J gave up 6 bases, with 15 bases separating them. The CDR3: CASREGVGSEQYF. In DNA, the CDR3 is TGTGCCAGCAGAGAGGGGGTTGGGAGCGAGCAGTACTTC.